These T cell receptor beta chains were read from a single sample in a study of blood T cell repertoires in COVID-19. TCRdb's copy holds only in-frame clones and misses some; the assay was immunoSEQ multiplex PCR. The table includes a few hundred thousand clones, roughly 87% detected once. Material: peripheral blood. The receptors here all came from a young man with active or convalescent COVID-19. Each CDR3 is given with its conserved first and last residue. D genes are given only for firm matches. Clone size is stated in some rows and not others, as once, few, many or a class when expanded.

J gene: TRBJ1-2
clone size: NA
D gene: NA
V gene: TRBV6-5
CDR3 DNA: TGTGCCAGCACTACTGCACTCCACAGTGGCTACACCTTC
CDR3 protein: CASTTALHSGYTF

J gene: TRBJ1-1
clone size: NA
D gene: NA
V gene: TRBV19
CDR3 DNA: TGTGCCAGTAGTATAGGAGGGGGGGCTGAAGCTTTCTTT
CDR3 protein: CASSIGGGAEAFF

J gene: TRBJ1-3
clone size: NA
D gene: TRBD1
V gene: TRBV29-1
CDR3 DNA: TGCAGCGTTGAAGAGGTTCGGGACAGGGGAGACACCATATATTTT
CDR3 protein: CSVEEVRDRGDTIYF

J gene: TRBJ2-3
clone size: NA
D gene: TRBD2
V gene: TRBV5-1
CDR3 DNA: TGCGCCAGCAGCTTGGAGGGCGCGGGGGGGCCTCTTTCGGCAGATACGCAGTATTTT
CDR3 protein: CASSLEGAGGPLSADTQYF

J gene: TRBJ1-2
clone size: NA
D gene: NA
V gene: TRBV5-4
CDR3 DNA: TGTGCCAGCAGGCAGGCCGATACTGCCAACTATGGCTACACCTTC
CDR3 protein: CASRQADTANYGYTF

J gene: TRBJ1-2
clone size: few
D gene: TRBD1
V gene: TRBV27
CDR3 DNA: TGTGCCAGCAGTCAGGGGGGCTTTAACTATGGCTACACCTTC
CDR3 protein: CASSQGGFNYGYTF

J gene: TRBJ1-6
clone size: NA
D gene: NA
V gene: TRBV5-1
CDR3 DNA: TGCGCCAGCAGCTTGGCCGGGGTCCGGAATTCACCCCTCCACTTT
CDR3 protein: CASSLAGVRNSPLHF

J gene: TRBJ2-1
clone size: NA
D gene: TRBD1
V gene: TRBV5-1
CDR3 DNA: TGCGCCAGCAGCGCCGGGACAGGGGAGCGTGATGAGCAGTTCTTC
CDR3 protein: CASSAGTGERDEQFF

J gene: TRBJ1-2
clone size: few
D gene: NA
V gene: TRBV18
CDR3 DNA: TGTGCCAGCTCACCTGACGGGGGGTCCAGAAGCTACACCTTC
CDR3 protein: CASSPDGGSRSYTF

J gene: TRBJ2-5
clone size: NA
D gene: TRBD2
V gene: TRBV27
CDR3 DNA: TGTGCCAGCAGTACGTTGTGGGTGGGAGGGCAAGAGACCCAGTACTTC
CDR3 protein: CASSTLWVGGQETQYF

J gene: TRBJ1-5
clone size: NA
D gene: TRBD1
V gene: TRBV18
CDR3 DNA: TGTGCCAGCTCACCCGGACAGGGGACGGGGGGGAGGCCCCAGCATTTT
CDR3 protein: CASSPGQGTGGRPQHF

J gene: TRBJ2-1
clone size: NA
D gene: NA
V gene: TRBV6-5
CDR3 DNA: TGTGCCAGCTACGCTTGGGGCGACGGAGAGCAGTTCTTC
CDR3 protein: CASYAWGDGEQFF

J gene: TRBJ2-3
clone size: NA
D gene: TRBD2
V gene: TRBV5-6
CDR3 DNA: TGTGCCAGCAGCTTAGAAGCGGGAGCGTCCGGAGGTACGCAGTATTTT
CDR3 protein: CASSLEAGASGGTQYF

J gene: TRBJ2-7
clone size: NA
D gene: NA
V gene: TRBV9
CDR3 DNA: TGTGCCAGCAGCCACCCCCCCGAGGCACCGTCCTACGAGCAGTACTTC
CDR3 protein: CASSHPPEAPSYEQYF

J gene: TRBJ1-1
clone size: NA
D gene: NA
V gene: TRBV2
CDR3 DNA: TGTGCCAGTGAAAAGGACGTGGGGCGGAACACTGAAGCTTTCTTT
CDR3 protein: CASEKDVGRNTEAFF

J gene: TRBJ2-5
clone size: NA
D gene: TRBD2
V gene: TRBV5-1
CDR3 DNA: TGCGCCAGCAGCCTAGCGGTTCAAGAGACCCAGTACTTC
CDR3 protein: CASSLAVQETQYF

J gene: TRBJ2-3
clone size: NA
D gene: TRBD2
V gene: TRBV5-1
CDR3 DNA: TGCGCCAGCAGCTTAAGACTAGCGGCGTTCACAGATACGCAGTATTTT
CDR3 protein: CASSLRLAAFTDTQYF

J gene: TRBJ2-3
clone size: NA
D gene: NA
V gene: TRBV6-2/TRBV6-3
CDR3 DNA: TGTGCCAGCAGTAAGGAACAGGGTTCCGCTAGCACAGATACGCAGTATTTT
CDR3 protein: CASSKEQGSASTDTQYF

J gene: TRBJ1-2
clone size: once
D gene: NA
V gene: TRBV5-4
CDR3 DNA: TGTGCCAGCAGCTTAGGGGGACGCTACACCTTC
CDR3 protein: CASSLGGRYTF

J gene: TRBJ2-4
clone size: NA
D gene: TRBD2
V gene: TRBV18
CDR3 DNA: TGTGCCAGCTCACCAGCGGGAGGAGCCAAAAACATTCAGTACTTC
CDR3 protein: CASSPAGGAKNIQYF

J gene: TRBJ1-1
clone size: NA
D gene: NA
V gene: TRBV24-1
CDR3 DNA: TGTGCCACCCGGGCGCACGGGAGGGAGCAAGCTTTCTTT
CDR3 protein: CATRAHGREQAFF

J gene: TRBJ2-3
clone size: NA
D gene: TRBD2
V gene: TRBV6-5
CDR3 DNA: TGTGCCAGCAGACGGACTAGCGGGCACACAGATACGCAGTATTTT
CDR3 protein: CASRRTSGHTDTQYF

J gene: TRBJ1-5
clone size: NA
D gene: NA
V gene: TRBV13
CDR3 DNA: TGTGCCAGCAGCAGCAGGGGTAGCAATCAGCCCCAGCATTTT
CDR3 protein: CASSSRGSNQPQHF

J gene: TRBJ2-5
clone size: NA
D gene: NA
V gene: TRBV5-1
CDR3 DNA: TGCGCCAGCAGCCCATTGGAGGGGGGGCAAGAGACCCAGTACTTC
CDR3 protein: CASSPLEGGQETQYF

J gene: TRBJ2-3
clone size: NA
D gene: NA
V gene: TRBV5-1
CDR3 DNA: TGCGCCAGCAGCTTGGGACGCGGGGGCGGCACAGATACGCAGTATTTT
CDR3 protein: CASSLGRGGGTDTQYF

J gene: TRBJ2-3
clone size: NA
D gene: NA
V gene: TRBV6-2/TRBV6-3
CDR3 DNA: TGTGCCAGCAGTTACTCGCTTACTAGCCTAAGTTTAACAGATACGCAGTATTTT
CDR3 protein: CASSYSLTSLSLTDTQYF

J gene: TRBJ1-6
clone size: NA
D gene: TRBD1
V gene: TRBV5-1
CDR3 DNA: TGCGCCAGCAGCTTGGGACAGGGGGAGGGGCCCCTCCACTTT
CDR3 protein: CASSLGQGEGPLHF

J gene: TRBJ1-5
clone size: NA
D gene: NA
V gene: TRBV7-8
CDR3 DNA: TGTGCCAGCAGCCCGCGGGACCGAGGGTACGGGCAGCCCCAGCATTTT
CDR3 protein: CASSPRDRGYGQPQHF

J gene: TRBJ1-5
clone size: few
D gene: NA
V gene: TRBV7-8
CDR3 DNA: TGTGCCAGCAGCTCGGGGGGGACTCAGCCCCAGCATTTT
CDR3 protein: CASSSGGTQPQHF

J gene: TRBJ2-3
clone size: NA
D gene: NA
V gene: TRBV9
CDR3 DNA: TGTGCCAGCAGCGTAGGAGACAGCCGTGCCACAGATACGCAGTATTTT
CDR3 protein: CASSVGDSRATDTQYF

J gene: TRBJ2-4
clone size: NA
D gene: NA
V gene: TRBV5-4
CDR3 DNA: TGTGCCAGCAGTAACGGAGCCAGAAACATTCAGTACTTC
CDR3 protein: CASSNGARNIQYF

J gene: TRBJ2-1
clone size: once
D gene: TRBD2
V gene: TRBV9
CDR3 DNA: TGTGCCAGCAGCGTAGCGGGGACTAGCTCCTACAATGAGCAGTTCTTC
CDR3 protein: CASSVAGTSSYNEQFF

J gene: TRBJ2-1
clone size: NA
D gene: TRBD2
V gene: TRBV7-2
CDR3 DNA: TGTGCCAGCAGCTCCTGGACTAGCGGGAGGAAGGAGTTCTTC
CDR3 protein: CASSSWTSGRKEFF

J gene: TRBJ1-2
clone size: NA
D gene: NA
V gene: TRBV18
CDR3 DNA: TGTGCCAGCTCACCTGAGGGAGAGGGCTACACCTTC
CDR3 protein: CASSPEGEGYTF

J gene: TRBJ1-6
clone size: NA
D gene: TRBD1
V gene: TRBV6-6
CDR3 DNA: TGTGCCAGCAGAAGGGACAGAAAGCCCCTCCACTTT
CDR3 protein: CASRRDRKPLHF

J gene: TRBJ2-3
clone size: NA
D gene: TRBD2
V gene: TRBV4-3
CDR3 DNA: TGCGCCAGCAGCCTGAACCTCTACGGACTAGCCACAGATACGCAGTATTTT
CDR3 protein: CASSLNLYGLATDTQYF

J gene: TRBJ1-1
clone size: NA
D gene: TRBD1
V gene: TRBV9
CDR3 DNA: TGTGCCAGCAGCGTAGGATTAGGACAGGGCGGGGAAGCTTTCTTT
CDR3 protein: CASSVGLGQGGEAFF

J gene: TRBJ1-5
clone size: NA
D gene: TRBD1
V gene: TRBV6-2/TRBV6-3
CDR3 DNA: TGTGCCAGCAGTTACTCGATGTTTAGAGGGGGCGATAGCAATCAGCCCCAGCATTTT
CDR3 protein: CASSYSMFRGGDSNQPQHF

J gene: TRBJ2-1
clone size: NA
D gene: TRBD2
V gene: TRBV4-2
CDR3 DNA: TGTGCCAGCAGCCCCACGGGACTAGCTGAGGGAAATGAGCAGTTCTTC
CDR3 protein: CASSPTGLAEGNEQFF

J gene: TRBJ1-1
clone size: NA
D gene: NA
V gene: TRBV29-1
CDR3 DNA: TGCAGCGTTGAAGGGCCGGTAGCCAGGGTCACTGAAGCTTTCTTT
CDR3 protein: CSVEGPVARVTEAFF

J gene: TRBJ1-2
clone size: NA
D gene: TRBD1
V gene: TRBV5-1
CDR3 DNA: TGCGCCAGCAGCTGGGCTGCGGGACAGGGTTTCTATGGCTACACCTTC
CDR3 protein: CASSWAAGQGFYGYTF

J gene: TRBJ2-5
clone size: NA
D gene: NA
V gene: TRBV28
CDR3 DNA: TGTGCCAGCAGTTCAGGACATGACCAAGAGACCCAGTACTTC
CDR3 protein: CASSSGHDQETQYF

J gene: TRBJ1-5
clone size: NA
D gene: NA
V gene: TRBV6-1
CDR3 DNA: TGTGCCAGCAGTGAAGGGTCAGTTAGCAATCAGCCCCAGCATTTT
CDR3 protein: CASSEGSVSNQPQHF

J gene: TRBJ1-1
clone size: NA
D gene: NA
V gene: TRBV5-1
CDR3 DNA: TGCGCCAGCAGCTTGTCGTCGGTCACTGAAGCTTTCTTT
CDR3 protein: CASSLSSVTEAFF